A single count supports the clone carrying this T cell receptor (beta chain). Its specificity is not known. This record belongs to a study of T cell responses to AZD1222 COVID-19 vaccine. As for the study in general: Doses given second, at about 4 or about 12 weeks, were pooled. General observations from the study: The span of vaccine-associated CD4 TCRs extended across spike, with dominance at 160-218 and 743-854. Most donors were white British and more were female, and clonal diversity was possibly underestimated. Rises in breadth and depth of Spike-specific TCRs came after two AZD1222 doses.

Using immunoSEQ multiplex PCR, the repertoire was profiled, and TCRdb retains in-frame clones only, with some absent. Of 180,000 or so clones listed, 94% are singletons. In germline, CDR1 is SNHLY, CDR2 FYNNEI. Trimming took off 6 bases at V and 7 bases at J, with 12 bases between the two ends. The CDR3 loop spans 12 amino acids. This specimen was peripheral blood, taken on day 0 of AZD1222 vaccination. The receptor was isolated from an adult in good health. The chain joins TRBV2 to TRBJ1-1; weak D call: TRBD1 (5 bases). CDR3 nucleotides: TGTGCCAGCAGCCTCGGGACGGTTGAAGCTTTCTTT. This gives the protein CASSLGTVEAFF.